Below are 29 T cell receptor beta chains sequenced from a single sample in a study of T cell changes during pregnancy in multiple sclerosis. The assay was immunoSEQ multiplex PCR, and TCRdb's table has in-frame clones only and misses some. The profile shows some 74,000 clones, approximately 92% of them singletons. The sample consisted of peripheral blood, taken before pregnancy. These receptors originate from a female donor with multiple sclerosis, enrolled in a pregnancy study.

V and J are TRBV7-2 and TRBJ2-3; possible D gene TRBD2, 6 bases. Germline loops: CDR1 SGHTA, CDR2 FQGNSA. The CDR3 loop spans 14 amino acids. V lost 5 bases and J lost 0, with 9 bases in between. In DNA form, the CDR3 reads TGTGCCAGCAGCCGCGGGACTAGCACAGATACGCAGTATTTT. It encodes CASSRGTSTDTQYF.

The chain has TRBV29-1 and TRBJ2-6; 13 nucleotides agree with TRBD2. CDR3 size: 16 residues. The V segment lost 3 bases and the J segment 4 bases; nucleotides outside the gene matches: 3. Germline values: CDR1 SQVTM, CDR2 ANQGSEA. The CDR3 loop is CSVDTSGRAGANVLTF. In nucleotides, the CDR3 is TGCAGCGTTGATACTAGCGGGAGGGCAGGGGCCAACGTCCTGACTTTC.

This chain joins TRBV19 and TRBJ1-3; maybe TRBD1 (6 bases). Trimming left V 9 bases short and J 0 bases short, with 15 bases between. CDR1 is LNHDA, CDR2 SQIVND, per germline (reference sequence). The CDR3 has 15 residues. CDR3 in amino acids: CASGVQGSSGNTIYF. DNA of the CDR3: TGTGCCAGCGGCGTACAGGGTTCCTCTGGAAACACCATATATTTT.

The V gene is TRBV19, the J gene TRBJ2-6, with a weak D call TRBD2 (5 bases). Germline loops: CDR1 LNHDA, CDR2 SQIVND (reference sequence). The CDR3 has 16 amino acids. V dropped 2 bases and J dropped 2 bases, with 10 bases sitting between them. CDR3 sequence reads: CASSILRVTGANVLTF. The CDR3 DNA sequence: TGTGCCAGTAGTATATTGAGGGTTACTGGGGCCAACGTCCTGACTTTC. The variable domain in full, completed from reference TRBV19 and TRBJ2-6, reads DGGITQSPKYLFRKEGQNVTLSCEQNLNHDAMYWYRQDPGQGLRLIYYSQIVNDFQKGDIAEGYSVSREKKESFPLTVTSAQKNPTAFYLCASSILRVTGANVLTFGAGSRLTVL.

This chain uses TRBV5-1 with TRBJ2-2, with 9 positions matching TRBD1. This CDR3 has 15 residues. After removal of 4 bases from V and 1 base from J, the junction contained 2 bases not matched to a gene. Germline CDR1 reads SGHRS; CDR2 reads YFSETQ. The CDR3 region is CASSPDRGNTGELFF. DNA for the CDR3: TGCGCCAGCAGCCCGGACAGGGGGAACACCGGGGAGCTGTTTTTT. Using reference TRBV5-1 and TRBJ2-2 for the parts outside the CDR3, the full variable domain is KAGVTQTPRYLIKTRGQQVTLSCSPISGHRSVSWYQQTPGQGLQFLFEYFSETQRNKGNFPGRFSGRQFSNSRSEMNVSTLELGDSALYLCASSPDRGNTGELFFGEGSRLTVL.

This clone appeared a single time. The chain has TRBV2 and TRBJ1-1, with 8 bases lining up with TRBD1. Germline CDR1 SNHLY, CDR2 FYNNEI. J lost 5 bases, V lost 3 bases, and 11 bases had no gene match. The CDR3 totals 16 residues. The CDR3 DNA is TGTGCCAGCAGTGACCCCCGACAGGGGAAGGAGACTGAAGCTTTCTTT. Amino acids: CASSDPRQGKETEAFF.

The rearrangement uses TRBV14 and TRBJ2-3; 8 bases map to TRBD1. CDR3 length equals 15 residues. Germline CDR1 and CDR2: SGHDN and FVKESK. Unmatched junction bases numbered 5, after V lost 4 bases and J lost 2 bases. In DNA form, the CDR3 reads TGTGCCAGCAGCCTCGGACAGGGATTCACAGATACGCAGTATTTT. This codes for CASSLGQGFTDTQYF.

V is TRBV4-2 and J is TRBJ2-7, with 10 bases that match TRBD2. CDR1 and CDR2 from the germline V gene are LGHNA and YNFKEQ. The CDR3 runs 15 residues. Trimming at V came to 0 bases and at J to 3 bases, leaving 2 bases not matched to a gene. Here the CDR3 DNA reads TGTGCCAGCAGCCAAGAGCCTAGCGGGAGCTACGAGCAGTACTTC. It encodes CASSQEPSGSYEQYF.

The gene calls are TRBV11-2 and TRBJ1-1, with D hard to call. Deletions cut 2 bases from V and 0 bases from J, with 13 bases between. This CDR3 region has 16 residues. The germline gives CDR1 SGHAT, CDR2 FQNNGV. CDR3 bases: TGTGCCAGCAGCTTAAGAGGGCAGAGGATGAACACTGAAGCTTTCTTT. Translated, it gives CASSLRGQRMNTEAFF.

The chain recombines TRBV6-4 with TRBJ1-1; no firm D call. The germline V and J ends were trimmed by 3 bases and 1 base, with 12 bases remaining between them. The CDR3 extends over 15 amino acids. Germline V gene sequence: CDR1 MRHNA, CDR2 SNTAGT. CDR3 in amino acids: CASSEQSGGNTEAFF. As DNA, the CDR3 is TGTGCCAGCAGTGAGCAGTCCGGAGGGAACACTGAAGCTTTCTTT.

V and J are TRBV9 and TRBJ2-7; maybe TRBD2 (6 bases). The germline V gene encodes CDR1 SGDLS and CDR2 YYNGEE. The CDR3 has 15 amino acids. V lost 7 bases and J lost 7, with 24 bases in between. The CDR3: CASSPSGTRGLEQYF. In DNA, the CDR3 is TGTGCCAGCTCCCCCTCCGGGACTCGGGGCTTGGAGCAGTACTTC.

This clone is a singleton in its sample. The CDR3 DNA sequence: TGTGCCAGCAGCCCTCGCCTCCCGCAGATCCAAGAGACCCAGTACTTC. It codes for CASSPRLPQIQETQYF. The chain links TRBV11-2 to TRBJ2-5; D not certain. Looked up from germline, CDR1 is SGHAT and CDR2 is FQNNGV. The CDR3 has 16 residues. The V gene lost 5 bases and the J gene lost 1 base, with 17 bases spanning the gap.

The chain is built from TRBV4-2 and TRBJ2-1; 11 nucleotides agree with TRBD1. J gave up 8 bases and V 2 bases, and 8 bases lay outside the gene matches. This CDR3 spans 16 amino acids. CDR1 is LGHNA, CDR2 YNFKEQ, per germline. CDR3 in DNA: TGTGCCAGCAGCCAAAAGCCGGGACAGGGGGGTGATGAGCAGTTCTTC. Protein sequence: CASSQKPGQGGDEQFF.

The chain is built from TRBV6-4 and TRBJ2-3; 9 positions agree with TRBD1. The CDR3 runs to 15 residues. Trimming took 7 bases from V and 0 from J; bases not matched to a gene: 5. From germline, CDR1 is MRHNA and CDR2 SNTAGT. CDR3 bases: TGTGCCAGCACCCAGACAGGGGGAAGCACAGATACGCAGTATTTT. This gives the protein CASTQTGGSTDTQYF.

The gene calls are TRBV4-2 and TRBJ2-1; 10 bases agree with TRBD2. V dropped 2 bases and J dropped 4; count of bases not matched to a gene: 5. This CDR3 contains 16 residues. The V gene's germline CDR1 is LGHNA and CDR2 YNFKEQ. This chain's CDR3 is CASSQTLAGAYNEQFF. The CDR3 DNA sequence: TGTGCCAGCAGCCAAACCCTAGCGGGAGCTTACAATGAGCAGTTCTTC.

The gene calls are TRBV5-6 and TRBJ2-3; 9 bases are shared with TRBD2. The V gene's germline CDR1 is SGHDT and CDR2 YYEEEE. V shed 2 bases and J 4 bases; nucleotides not matched to a gene: 11. This CDR3 contains 17 residues. CDR3: CASSFLRRLADADTQYF. The CDR3 DNA reads as TGTGCCAGCAGCTTTCTAAGGCGACTAGCGGACGCAGATACGCAGTATTTT.

V gene TRBV13 combines with J gene TRBJ2-7; tentative D call: TRBD2 (6 bases). Per the germline V gene, CDR1 is PRHDT and CDR2 is FYEKMQ (reference sequence). The CDR3 is made up of 15 amino acids. V lost 5 bases and J lost 2, with 16 bases in between. The CDR3 sequence: CASSGAPGLTYEQYF. CDR3 bases: TGTGCCAGCAGCGGGGCACCGGGACTTACCTACGAGCAGTACTTC.

V gene TRBV4-2 combines with J gene TRBJ2-3; 7 nucleotides agree with TRBD2. Germline CDR1 LGHNA, CDR2 YNFKEQ. J was trimmed by 4 bases and V by 4 bases; bases with no gene match: 2. The CDR3 length is 13 residues. The CDR3 loop is CASSRRGADTQYF. The CDR3, as DNA: TGTGCCAGCAGCCGCCGGGGGGCAGATACGCAGTATTTT.

This rearrangement joins TRBV5-4 to TRBJ1-5; D is ambiguous. Trimming took 4 bases from V and 5 from J, leaving 13 bases between them. There are 14 residues in the CDR3. CDR1 is SGHNT and CDR2 is YYREEE in the germline V gene (reference sequence). The CDR3 region has the DNA TGTGCCAGCAGCCCCGAGGGAGGAGATCAGCCCCAGCATTTT. Protein sequence: CASSPEGGDQPQHF.

The rearrangement joins TRBV7-2 to TRBJ2-7; weak D call: TRBD1 (5 bases). Germline V gives CDR1 SGHTA, CDR2 FQGNSA. Trimming took 5 bases from V and 5 from J, leaving 19 bases between them. This CDR3 region has 15 residues. The CDR3 is CASSPSAQGSHEQYF. The CDR3 DNA is TGTGCCAGCAGCCCATCCGCCCAGGGTTCCCACGAGCAGTACTTC.

Of note for this clone: An end of the junction does not agree with germline; a read error may underlie this. J is TRBJ2-2 and V is TRBV18, with 7 bases identical to TRBD1. The CDR3 is 15 amino acids. Looked up from germline, CDR1 is KGHSH and CDR2 is LQKENI. The CDR3 DNA is TGTGCCAGCTCGCCACCGGGACAGAGCACCGGGGAGCTGTTTTTT. Encoded protein: CASSPPGQSTGELFF.

The rearrangement joins TRBV6-5 to TRBJ2-7; 10 nucleotides match TRBD2. Germline V gene lookup returns CDR1 MNHEY and CDR2 SVGAGI. CDR3 length: 15 amino acids. Losses at the gene ends were 5 bases for V and 7 bases for J; bases not matched to a gene: 11. The CDR3 DNA follows: TGTGCCAGCAGTCCACGCCCGGCTAGCGGGAGAGAGCAGTACTTC. Encoded protein: CASSPRPASGREQYF.

This clone was found once. The chain recombines TRBV2 with TRBJ1-2; no firm D call. Trimming pared 2 bases from V and 8 bases from J, leaving 18 bases between. Per the germline V gene, CDR1 is SNHLY and CDR2 is FYNNEI. This CDR3 contains 15 residues. This CDR3 is CASSELLLRREGYTF. The CDR3 DNA is TGTGCCAGCAGTGAATTGTTACTCCGGAGGGAAGGCTACACCTTC.

In its sample, this clone was seen once. This sequence joins TRBV11-2 and TRBJ1-2; D possibly corresponds to TRBD1 (5 bases). Germline CDR1 is SGHAT and CDR2 is FQNNGV. Trimming stripped 3 bases from V and 7 bases from J, with 12 bases between. The CDR3 is made up of 13 amino acids. The DNA of the CDR3 is TGTGCCAGCAGCTTGGCCGGGGGGGTTGGCTACACCTTC. Translating gives CASSLAGGVGYTF. Drawing the rest from reference TRBV11-2 and TRBJ1-2, the complete variable domain is EAGVAQSPRYKIIEKRQSVAFWCNPISGHATLYWYQQILGQGPKLLIQFQNNGVVDDSQLPKDRFSAERLKGVDSTLKIQPAKLEDSAVYLCASSLAGGVGYTFGSGTRLTVV.

The chain is built from TRBV7-3 and TRBJ1-2; 9 bases match TRBD1. The ends lost 0 bases at V and 7 bases at J; junction bases unmatched: 6. Germline values: CDR1 SGHTA, CDR2 FQGTGA. The CDR3 extends over 15 amino acids. CDR3 nucleotides: TGTGCCAGCAGCTTAACTTCTACAGGGGGCGGTGGCTACACCTTC. It codes for CASSLTSTGGGGYTF.

CDR3 nucleotides: TGTGCCAGCAGGTCCACAGAGAACACTGAAGCTTTCTTT. Translation gives CASRSTENTEAFF. The chain carries TRBV2 and TRBJ1-1; D is unclear. The germline V gene has CDR1 SNHLY and CDR2 FYNNEI. V lost 6 bases and J lost 1, with 9 bases in between. The CDR3 totals 13 residues.

This chain links TRBV10-3 with TRBJ2-7; TRBD2 might be the D (7 bases). Germline V gene data show CDR1 as ENHRY and CDR2 as SYGVKD. Trimming pared 2 bases from V and 6 bases from J, leaving 14 bases between. The CDR3 totals 14 residues. CDR3 loop: CAISELGGAGEQYF. The CDR3 nucleotides read TGTGCCATCAGTGAGCTGGGGGGGGCCGGCGAGCAGTACTTC.

The chain recombines TRBV5-1 with TRBJ2-4; the match to TRBD2 covers 8 bases. The CDR3 runs 15 residues. The germline gives CDR1 SGHRS, CDR2 YFSETQ. J gave up 2 bases and V 2 bases, and 3 bases lay outside the gene matches. CDR3 nucleotide sequence: TGCGCCAGCAGCTTAGCGGGAGTATCCAAAAACATTCAGTACTTC. Protein: CASSLAGVSKNIQYF.

J is TRBJ2-7 and V is TRBV29-1, with 7 bases aligning to TRBD1. Trimming at V came to 4 bases and at J to 0 bases, leaving 9 bases not matched to a gene. Germline V gives CDR1 SQVTM, CDR2 ANQGSEA. The CDR3 spans 15 residues. The CDR3 sequence is CSVGGQKVNSYEQYF. CDR3 sequence (DNA): TGCAGCGTTGGGGGACAGAAGGTGAACTCCTACGAGCAGTACTTC.